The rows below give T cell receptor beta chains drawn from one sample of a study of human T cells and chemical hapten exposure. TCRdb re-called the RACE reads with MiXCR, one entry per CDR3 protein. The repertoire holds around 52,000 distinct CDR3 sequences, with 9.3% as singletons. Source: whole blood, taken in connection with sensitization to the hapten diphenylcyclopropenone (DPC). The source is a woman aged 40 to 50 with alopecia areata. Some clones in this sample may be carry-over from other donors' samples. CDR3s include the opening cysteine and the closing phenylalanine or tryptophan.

CDR3aa: CSARGPGNTEAFF; v_gene: TRBV20-1
CDR3aa: CASGSGYGYTF; v_gene: TRBV5-5
CDR3aa: CASTLQGRSPLHF; v_gene: TRBV12-3/TRBV12-4
CDR3aa: CASSQDRTANQPQHF; v_gene: TRBV4-1
CDR3aa: CASSYSIQGGLYEQYF; v_gene: TRBV6-6
CDR3aa: CASSYSNVGSETQYF; v_gene: TRBV6-5
CDR3aa: CAGLRDRCREQYF; v_gene: TRBV21-1
CDR3aa: CASSFSSGGLGGYNEQFF; v_gene: TRBV7-8
CDR3aa: CASSLGRNTGELFF; v_gene: TRBV7-2
CDR3aa: CASSFGTTNTEAFF; v_gene: TRBV13
CDR3aa: CASSLSGHRVNTEAFF; v_gene: TRBV7-9
CDR3aa: CASSPQQGPNQPQHF; v_gene: TRBV7-6
CDR3aa: CASSLQIENTEAFF; v_gene: TRBV7-9
CDR3aa: CASSHGLAGGTYNEQFF; v_gene: TRBV14
CDR3aa: CASSSRYPVSYEQYF; v_gene: TRBV11-2
CDR3aa: CASSSLEGLAAMGQYF; v_gene: TRBV28
CDR3aa: CASSPRAGRSGNTIYF; v_gene: TRBV11-2
CDR3aa: CASSEAPGSGADTQYF; v_gene: TRBV6-1
CDR3aa: CASSHGRPGPARDTQYF; v_gene: TRBV7-2
CDR3aa: CASSEDGSGANVLTF; v_gene: TRBV6-1
CDR3aa: CASSLAGTGGPTGELFF; v_gene: TRBV7-6
CDR3aa: CASSLSWASGGSTDTQYF; v_gene: TRBV5-1
CDR3aa: CRATSEVEAFF; v_gene: TRBV20-1
CDR3aa: CASSKRGRWDLEQYF; v_gene: TRBV6-2/TRBV6-3
CDR3aa: CASSSTGVNQPQHF; v_gene: TRBV12-3/TRBV12-4
CDR3aa: CASSLEGEQYF; v_gene: TRBV11-2
CDR3aa: CASLGSGQDNSPLHF; v_gene: TRBV2
CDR3aa: CASSGGLRGGGTDTQYF; v_gene: TRBV2
CDR3aa: CASSEARQGMSSYNEQFF; v_gene: TRBV2
CDR3aa: CSIQGAPGTDTQYF; v_gene: TRBV29-1
CDR3aa: CASSPLGNTEAFF; v_gene: TRBV3-1
CDR3aa: CASSPPDRNTGELFF; v_gene: TRBV18
CDR3aa: CASSPQSGGAGNEQFF; v_gene: TRBV11-2
CDR3aa: CASSQDWTSGGRGEQYF; v_gene: TRBV4-3
CDR3aa: CASSSLVGGHEQFF; v_gene: TRBV7-3
CDR3aa: CASRGTGGTGELFF; v_gene: TRBV6-6
CDR3aa: CASSQDFQVSGANVLTF; v_gene: TRBV4-2
CDR3aa: CASGDGGLTEAFF; v_gene: TRBV18
CDR3aa: CASSLGKTGGSPLHF; v_gene: TRBV5-1
CDR3aa: CASSSVGETQYF; v_gene: TRBV7-9
CDR3aa: CASSLQGPGANVLTF; v_gene: TRBV5-1
CDR3aa: CASSEREGVYEQYF; v_gene: TRBV6-4
CDR3aa: CASSLSGRQNSPLHF; v_gene: TRBV12-3/TRBV12-4
CDR3aa: CASSSSLAGAANTGELFF; v_gene: TRBV5-1
CDR3aa: CSALSGAPISPLHF; v_gene: TRBV20-1
CDR3aa: CASSQGATETQYF; v_gene: TRBV14
CDR3aa: CASSLETGSGNQPQHF; v_gene: TRBV6-1
CDR3aa: CASSSGQGYGYTF; v_gene: TRBV7-3
CDR3aa: CASSFGTGGVETQYF; v_gene: TRBV5-8
CDR3aa: CSARESQGPSYEQYF; v_gene: TRBV20-1
CDR3aa: CSARRPDEKLFF; v_gene: TRBV20-1
CDR3aa: CASEGQGRYEQYF; v_gene: TRBV7-9
CDR3aa: CASRRGGAHEQYF; v_gene: TRBV12-3/TRBV12-4
CDR3aa: CASRPTGGFTEAFF; v_gene: TRBV12-3/TRBV12-4
CDR3aa: CANSQPSGNTIYF; v_gene: TRBV14
CDR3aa: CASSRESIGGSNEKLFF; v_gene: TRBV4-3
CDR3aa: CASSFEAWGGRYEQYF; v_gene: TRBV28